A selection of T cell receptor beta chains follows, all from one sample in a study of blood T cell repertoires in COVID-19. Sequenced by immunoSEQ multiplex PCR; TCRdb stores in-frame clones only, minus some. This table has roughly 67,000 clones, roughly 85% appearing once. The sequenced material came from peripheral blood. Source of these receptors: a man between 50 and 59 years old with acute or convalescent COVID-19. Each CDR3 is given with its conserved first and last residue.

j_call v_call cdr3_aa
TRBJ2-1 TRBV10-3 CAISETSSGGASGDSYNEQFF
TRBJ2-4 TRBV6-5 CASRGQIGDIQYF
TRBJ1-5 TRBV2 CASSEWGGNQPQHF
TRBJ2-7 TRBV11-2 CASSSLSERYF
TRBJ2-7 TRBV14 CASSQGGRLAYYEQYF
TRBJ1-2 TRBV11-2 CASSLDETGYGYTF
TRBJ2-5 TRBV7-9 CASSLVTGKETQYF
TRBJ1-3 TRBV29-1 CSGYSGNTIYF
TRBJ2-3 TRBV2 CASTPTSGGADTQYF
TRBJ2-1 TRBV4-1 CASSSGTGNNEQFF
TRBJ1-2 TRBV12-3/TRBV12-4 CASSFSEYGYTF
TRBJ1-6 TRBV5-1 CASSADGYRNSPLHF
TRBJ2-3 TRBV5-1 CASSSSTDTQYF
TRBJ2-5 TRBV7-3 CASSLGSGGGETQYF
TRBJ1-6 TRBV6-5 CASRTGQGGSPLHF
TRBJ1-4 TRBV3-1/TRBV3-2 CASSQGGKLFF
TRBJ2-1 TRBV6-5 CASRRGSSYNEQFF
TRBJ2-1 TRBV10-1 CASTTLRRDNEQFF
TRBJ2-6 TRBV6-6 CASRDRAGGANVLTF
TRBJ2-2 TRBV12-3/TRBV12-4 CASSFSQELFF
TRBJ2-7 TRBV19 CASSVDRGAYEQYF
TRBJ1-2 TRBV7-9 CASSHQLDREGYGYTF
TRBJ1-5 TRBV6-5 CASSRRPNQPQHF
TRBJ2-4 TRBV2 CASSEDIAGDIQYF
TRBJ2-1 TRBV2 CANRGGFGFDEQFF
TRBJ1-4 TRBV6-1 CASSDPGYNEKLFF
TRBJ2-7 TRBV18 CASSPQGQGTSEQYF
TRBJ1-1 TRBV25-1 CASSEFQGGEAFF
TRBJ2-3 TRBV5-1 CASSLGLPASTDTQYF
TRBJ1-2 TRBV5-6 CASSRDRGINYGYTF
TRBJ2-1 TRBV5-1 CASSWAGTSGGNEQFF
TRBJ1-2 TRBV6-5 CASSYSRDRNVDGYTF
TRBJ1-4 TRBV6-6 CASSLLVGNEKLFF
TRBJ2-2 TRBV5-4 CASSLAGGIGTGELFF
TRBJ1-4 TRBV5-4 CASSLARNEKLFF
TRBJ1-4 TRBV5-1 CASSLSGRNEKLFF
TRBJ1-2 TRBV30 CAWKGQGENYGYTF
TRBJ2-1 TRBV18 CAPPYSYNEQFF
TRBJ2-2 TRBV7-9 CASCEAGTGELFF
TRBJ2-5 TRBV29-1 CSAGEQGVGETQYF
TRBJ2-7 TRBV6-5 CASMQGYEQYF
TRBJ2-5 TRBV7-6 CASSPRVAGWETQYF
TRBJ2-2 TRBV24-1 CATTPSRGQGTNTGELFF
TRBJ1-3 TRBV6-5 CASSFSGGLGNTIYF
TRBJ1-1 TRBV5-4 CASSLAARGQGRTEAFF
TRBJ2-7 TRBV3-1/TRBV3-2 CASSPLGAGGTYEQYF